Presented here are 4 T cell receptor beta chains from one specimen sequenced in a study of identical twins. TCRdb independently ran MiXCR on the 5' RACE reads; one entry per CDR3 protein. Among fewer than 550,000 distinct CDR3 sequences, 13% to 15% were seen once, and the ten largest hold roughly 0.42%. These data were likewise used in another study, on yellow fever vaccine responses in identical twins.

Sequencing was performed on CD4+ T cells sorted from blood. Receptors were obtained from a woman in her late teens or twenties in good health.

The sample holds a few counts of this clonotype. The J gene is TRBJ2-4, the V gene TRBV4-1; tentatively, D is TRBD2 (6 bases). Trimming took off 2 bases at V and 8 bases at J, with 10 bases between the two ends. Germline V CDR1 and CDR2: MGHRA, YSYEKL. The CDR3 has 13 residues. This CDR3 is CASSQSWRDIQYF. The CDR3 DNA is TGCGCCAGCAGCCAATCGTGGAGGGACATTCAGTACTTC.

CDR3 region: CASKRMNGEQYF. The CDR3 coding sequence is TGTGCCAGCAAAAGGATGAATGGAGAGCAGTACTTC. J is TRBJ2-7 and V is TRBV12-3 or TRBV12-4; D is undetermined. The CDR3 has 12 amino acids. Trimming pared 7 bases from V and 7 bases from J, leaving 14 bases between.

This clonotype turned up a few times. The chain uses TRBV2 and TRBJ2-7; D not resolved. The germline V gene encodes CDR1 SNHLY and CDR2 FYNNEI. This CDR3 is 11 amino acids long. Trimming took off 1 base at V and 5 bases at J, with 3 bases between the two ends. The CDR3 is CASSEVDEQYF. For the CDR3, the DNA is TGTGCCAGCAGTGAAGTGGACGAGCAGTACTTC.

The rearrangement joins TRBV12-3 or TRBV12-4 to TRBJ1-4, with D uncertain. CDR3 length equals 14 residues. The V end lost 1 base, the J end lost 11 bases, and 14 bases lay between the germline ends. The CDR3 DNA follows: TGTGCCAGCAGTTTAGTTGGTCCCCCCTGGAAACTGTTTTTT. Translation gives CASSLVGPPWKLFF.